Listed here are 28 T cell receptor beta chains from one sample, sequenced in a study of regulatory T cells in long-lasting Graves disease. Library construction for TCR beta used iRepertoire HTBI primers and Arm-PCR of CDR3 regions. TCRdb processed the multiplex PCR reads anew with MiXCR; each CDR3 protein has one entry. This sample has around 400,000 distinct CDR3 sequences, with around 22% found just once. Indicated time point: persistent/refractory GD, antithyroid drugs over 5 years with positive TRAb. RNA extracted from PBMCs served as the sequencing template. Source: peripheral blood mononuclear cells (PBMCs), taken when the disease was refractory, from a patient treated with antithyroid drugs. Every receptor here comes from a female donor with Graves disease.

The V and J genes are TRBV28 and TRBJ2-2; 8 nucleotides line up with TRBD1. Germline V gives CDR1 MDHEN, CDR2 SYDVKM. The CDR3 has 16 residues. The V gene end was trimmed by 3 bases and the J gene end by 7 bases; junction bases not matched to a gene: 10. The CDR3 coding sequence is TGTGCCAGCAGTTTTGGGCGCAGGGGGCCCAACGGGGAGCTGTTTTTT. Residues: CASSFGRRGPNGELFF.

This chain connects TRBV20-1 to TRBJ1-4; D not certain. V lost 6 bases to trimming and J lost 10 bases, with 21 bases between them. There are 14 residues in the CDR3. Germline V CDR1 and CDR2: DFQATT, SNEGSKA (reference sequence). The CDR3 loop reads CSAPHGVFGGKLFF. CDR3 DNA: TGCAGTGCCCCACACGGGGTGTTCGGCGGAAAACTGTTTTTT.

This clonotype has at least ten counts. The chain combines TRBV6-1 with TRBJ1-2; no firm D call. With 4 bases removed from V and 4 bases from J, the gap between germline ends came to 10 bases. CDR3 size: 13 residues. The germline CDR1 and CDR2 sequences are MNHNS and SASEGT. The CDR3 DNA sequence: TGTGCCAGCAGTGCCGGACGGACCTATGGCTACACCTTC. Encoded protein: CASSAGRTYGYTF.

This clonotype occurred many times. The gene calls are TRBV3-1 and TRBJ2-7, with unresolved D. V was cut by 1 base and J by 1 base, with 14 bases left in between. The length of the CDR3 is 16 residues. CDR1 is LGHDT and CDR2 is YNNKEL in the germline V gene (reference sequence). CDR3 nucleotide sequence: TGTGCCAGCAGCCAAGTGCAGGATCACTTTTCCTACGAGCAGTACTTC. Its protein product is CASSQVQDHFSYEQYF.

The genes are TRBV12-3 or TRBV12-4 and TRBJ1-3, with a weak D call TRBD1 (5 bases). Between the trimmed V and J ends, which lost 3 bases and 3 bases, there was a span of 9 bases. The CDR3 contains 14 residues. The CDR3: CASSFQGSGNTIYF. As DNA, the CDR3 is TGTGCCAGCAGTTTTCAGGGCAGTGGAAACACCATATATTTT.

This clonotype has a count of ten or more. This rearrangement joins TRBV6-1 to TRBJ1-1; D gene ambiguous. The V gene's germline CDR1 is MNHNS and CDR2 SASEGT. V lost 2 bases, J lost 1 base, and 5 bases lay in between. The CDR3 loop spans 13 amino acids. CDR3 coding DNA: TGTGCCAGCAGTGAACGGGAGAACACTGAAGCTTTCTTT. Its protein is CASSERENTEAFF.

V gene TRBV25-1 combines with J gene TRBJ1-1; the D gene is possibly TRBD1 (6 bases). Trimming shortened V by 10 bases and J by 2 bases, and 14 bases separated the two germline ends. Germline-derived CDR1 and CDR2 are MGHDK and SYGVNS. The CDR3 sequence is 13 residues long. The CDR3: CANTRQDNTEAFF. CDR3 bases: TGTGCCAACACGAGACAGGACAACACTGAAGCTTTCTTT.

This clonotype was observed at least ten times. The rearrangement joins TRBV28 to TRBJ2-6; D not resolved. The CDR3 extends over 15 amino acids. Looked up from germline, CDR1 is MDHEN and CDR2 is SYDVKM. The V end was cut by 5 bases, the J end by 0 bases, with 8 bases between. Here the CDR3 reads CASSPRISGANVLTF. The DNA for the CDR3 is TGTGCCAGCAGTCCTCGAATCTCTGGGGCCAACGTCCTGACTTTC.

The table lists this clonotype with a few counts. The chain recombines TRBV12-3 or TRBV12-4 with TRBJ1-2, with D maybe TRBD1 (5 bases). The V and J ends lost 5 bases and 4 bases respectively, with 14 bases between them. This CDR3 has 14 amino acids. This chain's CDR3 is CASSPSGQGYGYTF. CDR3 nucleotides: TGTGCCAGCAGTCCTTCAGGGCAAGGCTATGGCTACACCTTC.

This clonotype was observed a handful of times. The J gene is TRBJ1-2, the V gene TRBV7-9, with 8 nucleotides matching TRBD1. The V gene's germline CDR1 is SEHNR and CDR2 FQNEAQ (reference sequence). This CDR3 has 16 residues. The V and J ends lost 5 bases and 6 bases, in that order; junction bases with no gene match: 14. The CDR3 DNA reads as TGTGCCAGCAGCCGGGCCGGGACAGGTTCGAACGATGGCTACACCTTC. This encodes CASSRAGTGSNDGYTF.

The chain carries TRBV6-1 and TRBJ1-1, with D uncertain. Germline V lookup: CDR1 MNHNS, CDR2 SASEGT. Deletions cut 4 bases from V and 6 bases from J, with 15 bases between. This CDR3 has 14 residues. CDR3 sequence (DNA): TGTGCCAGCAGTGCGAGAGTGGGAAGCGCTGAAGCTTTCTTT. Residues: CASSARVGSAEAFF.

In its sample, this clonotype was seen many times. V and J are TRBV12-3 or TRBV12-4 and TRBJ1-1, with D possibly being TRBD1 (6 bases). The CDR3 consists of 16 residues. Trimming took 7 bases from V and 3 from J, leaving 21 bases between them. CDR3 nucleotides: TGTGCCAGCACCCCCCGATTGGGGGGGCAGGACACTGAAGCTTTCTTT. Translated: CASTPRLGGQDTEAFF.

This clonotype was observed at least ten times. The CDR3 region has the DNA TGTGCCAGCAGCCAAGATTTATTGGCAACTGGCACTGAAGCTTTCTTT. Encoded protein: CASSQDLLATGTEAFF. The J gene is TRBJ1-1, the V gene TRBV3-1, with D hard to call. Trimming took 0 bases from V and 4 from J, leaving 15 bases between them. CDR1 is LGHDT, CDR2 YNNKEL, per germline (reference sequence). The CDR3 totals 16 residues. The full variable domain, with the rest looked up from reference TRBV3-1 and TRBJ1-1, is DTAVSQTPKYLVTQMGNDKSIKCEQNLGHDTMYWYKQDSKKFLKIMFSYNNKELIINETVPNRFSPKSPDKAHLNLHINSLELGDSAVYFCASSQDLLATGTEAFFGQGTRLTVV.

This chain uses TRBV2 with TRBJ1-3; a possible D gene is TRBD1 (5 bases). The CDR3 is 18 amino acids. Germline-derived CDR1 and CDR2 are SNHLY and FYNNEI. Trimming pared 2 bases from V and 0 bases from J, leaving 17 bases between. The CDR3 loop is CASSERLGGLSSGNTIYF. The CDR3 coding sequence is TGTGCCAGCAGTGAACGGTTGGGGGGTCTCAGCTCTGGAAACACCATATATTTT.

In its sample, this clonotype was seen a few times. The chain has TRBV2 and TRBJ2-7, with D unclear. CDR3 length: 13 amino acids. Trimming pared 7 bases from V and 0 bases from J, leaving 10 bases between. The germline V gene encodes CDR1 SNHLY and CDR2 FYNNEI. CDR3 residues: CASIHGSSYEQYF. DNA of the CDR3: TGTGCCAGCATACATGGTAGCTCCTACGAGCAGTACTTC.

This sequence joins TRBV19 and TRBJ2-2, with 15 bases lining up with TRBD2. This CDR3 has 17 amino acids. The V gene end was trimmed by 9 bases and the J gene end by 1 base; junction bases not matched to a gene: 6. The V gene's germline CDR1 is LNHDA and CDR2 SQIVND (reference sequence). The CDR3 nucleotides read TGTGCCAGCCGGACTAGCGGGAGGGCGTGGAACACCGGGGAGCTGTTTTTT. Translated: CASRTSGRAWNTGELFF.

V gene TRBV6-1 combines with J gene TRBJ1-3, with D possibly being TRBD1 (6 bases). Per the germline V gene, CDR1 is MNHNS and CDR2 is SASEGT. The CDR3 has 13 amino acids. In DNA form, the CDR3 reads TGTGCTGGGGGCGGATTCTCTGGAAACACCATATATTTT. Its protein is CAGGGFSGNTIYF.

Points on this clonotype: A single base separates this from a much larger clone, so it may be a read error. The chain is built from TRBV15 and TRBJ1-2; D is undetermined. Germline-derived CDR1 and CDR2 are LNHNV and YYDKDF (reference sequence). The CDR3 is 14 amino acids. The germline V and J ends were trimmed by 0 bases and 6 bases, with 11 bases remaining between them. CDR3 residues: CATSREPEGNGYTF. The DNA of the CDR3 is TGTGCCACCAGCAGAGAGCCAGAGGGTAATGGCTACACCTTC. Full variable domain (outside the CDR3, taken from reference TRBV15 and TRBJ1-2): DAMVIQNPRYQVTQFGKPVTLSCSQTLNHNVMYWYQQKSSQAPKLLFHYYDKDFNNEADTPDNFQSRRPNTSFCFLDIRSPGLGDTAMYLCATSREPEGNGYTFGSGTRLTVV.

Remarks on this clonotype: This may arise from a read error, as a much more abundant clone is one base away. The V and J genes are TRBV6-1 and TRBJ1-1, with D unclear. Germline V gene lookup returns CDR1 MNHNS and CDR2 SASEGT. The length of the CDR3 is 12 residues. The chain's CDR3 is CASSYKNAEAFF. CDR3 nucleotide sequence: TGTGCCAGCAGCTACAAGAACGCTGAAGCTTTCTTT.

J is TRBJ2-7 and V is TRBV7-8, with 7 bases that match TRBD2. Germline V gene sequence: CDR1 SGHVS, CDR2 FQNEAQ. The V and J ends lost 1 base and 5 bases, in that order; junction bases with no gene match: 11. This CDR3 has 16 amino acids. CDR3 sequence reads: CASSLVPSGQGDEQYF. The CDR3 bases are TGTGCCAGCAGCTTAGTACCTAGCGGACAAGGGGACGAGCAGTACTTC.

This clonotype turned up a few times. The chain combines TRBV3-1 with TRBJ2-7; TRBD2 agrees at 10 bases. V lost 1 base, J lost 2 bases, and 5 bases stayed unmatched. This CDR3 has 16 residues. In germline, CDR1 is LGHDT, CDR2 YNNKEL (reference sequence). This CDR3 is CASSQVASGSAYEQYF. The CDR3 DNA reads as TGTGCCAGCAGCCAAGTGGCTAGCGGGAGTGCCTACGAGCAGTACTTC.

This clonotype showed up many times. The chain links TRBV6-2 or TRBV6-3 to TRBJ2-7; a possible D gene is TRBD2 (6 bases). The germline V and J ends were trimmed by 0 bases and 4 bases, with 10 bases remaining between them. The CDR3 has 14 amino acids. Germline CDR1 reads MNHEY; CDR2 reads SVGEGT. CDR3 residues: CASSYSEGKYEQYF. The CDR3, as DNA: TGTGCCAGCAGTTACTCGGAGGGGAAATACGAGCAGTACTTC.

The chain uses TRBV30 and TRBJ2-7; D uncertain. The V gene lost 5 bases and the J gene lost 0 bases, with 5 bases spanning the gap. In germline, CDR1 is GTSNPN, CDR2 SVGIG (reference sequence). The CDR3 is 11 residues long. The CDR3: CAWANSYEQYF. The CDR3 coding sequence is TGTGCCTGGGCCAACTCCTACGAGCAGTACTTC.

This clonotype was recorded a few times. V and J are TRBV7-3 and TRBJ1-1, with D maybe TRBD1 (6 bases). Germline assignment: CDR1 SGHTA and CDR2 FQGTGA. This CDR3 is built from 15 residues. The V gene lost 2 bases and the J gene lost 5 bases, with 15 bases spanning the gap. The CDR3 region has the DNA TGTGCCAGCAGCTTAGACGGGGGCGCCTCTACTGAAGCTTTCTTT. Translating it yields CASSLDGGASTEAFF.

CDR3 sequence (DNA): TGTGCCAGCAGCTCTGGGACAGCCGTCTACGAGCAGTACTTC. The encoded protein is CASSSGTAVYEQYF. The gene calls are TRBV11-2 and TRBJ2-5; 7 nucleotides align to TRBD1. The J call could be wrong; TRBJ2-7 is a better fit for the DNA end. CDR1 is SGHAT and CDR2 is FQNNGV in the germline V gene. The CDR3 is 14 residues long.

This clonotype was counted between two and nine times. CDR3 coding DNA: TGCAGCGTTCGAACAGGGCACAGCGAGCAGTACTTC. It yields the protein CSVRTGHSEQYF. The chain recombines TRBV29-1 with TRBJ2-7, with a tentative D call TRBD1 (6 bases). V lost 5 bases and J lost 6, with 14 bases in between. Germline values: CDR1 SQVTM, CDR2 ANQGSEA. The CDR3 contains 12 residues.

This clonotype occurred a few times. The chain combines TRBV3-1 with TRBJ2-7; D is tentatively TRBD1 or TRBD2 (5 bases each). Germline loops: CDR1 LGHDT, CDR2 YNNKEL (reference sequence). This CDR3 is built from 15 residues. The ends were cut back, 4 bases at V and 2 bases at J, with 15 bases in the middle. DNA of the CDR3: TGTGCCAGCAGCCCTTCGGGGACCTCAGCCTACGAGCAGTACTTC. As protein: CASSPSGTSAYEQYF.

This clonotype appeared many times. The V gene is TRBV20-1, the J gene TRBJ2-5; D gene ambiguous. V was pared by 0 bases and J by 6 bases, with 11 bases between. The CDR3 has 13 amino acids. CDR1 DFQATT and CDR2 SNEGSKA come from the germline V gene (reference sequence). This CDR3 is CSARDPVMKTQYF. CDR3 in DNA: TGCAGTGCTAGAGATCCCGTCATGAAGACCCAGTACTTC.